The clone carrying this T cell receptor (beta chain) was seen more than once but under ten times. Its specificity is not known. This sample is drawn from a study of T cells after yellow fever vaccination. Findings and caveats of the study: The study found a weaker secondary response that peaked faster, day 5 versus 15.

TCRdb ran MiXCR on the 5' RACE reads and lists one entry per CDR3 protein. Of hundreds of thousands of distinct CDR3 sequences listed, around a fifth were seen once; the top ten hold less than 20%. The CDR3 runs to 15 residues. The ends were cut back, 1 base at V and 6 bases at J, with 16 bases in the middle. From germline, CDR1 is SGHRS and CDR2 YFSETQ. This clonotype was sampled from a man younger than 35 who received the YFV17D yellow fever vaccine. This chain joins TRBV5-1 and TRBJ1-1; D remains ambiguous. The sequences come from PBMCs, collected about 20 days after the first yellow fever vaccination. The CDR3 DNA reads TGCGCCAGCAGCTTGTATGCAGGAAAAATACCTGAAGCTTTCTTT. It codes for CASSLYAGKIPEAFF.